Following are 31 T cell receptor beta chains from one sample sequenced in a study of T-cell reconstitution after alpha-beta-depleted transplantation in children. Using unique molecular identifiers, the investigators prepared the TCRbeta library. TCRdb ran MiXCR on the PCR reads and lists one entry per CDR3 protein. The data show roughly 120,000 distinct CDR3 sequences, over 9% seen once. This specimen was PBMCs from the stem cell graft donor, taken from the stem cell graft. Receptors were obtained from a human donor who donated a stem cell graft to a child with acute lymphoblastic leukemia.

This clonotype was picked up many times. J is TRBJ2-2 and V is TRBV11-2, with 15 bases aligning to TRBD2. The J segment lost 7 bases and the V segment lost 0 bases, leaving 3 bases of the junction unmatched. Germline V gene sequence: CDR1 SGHAT, CDR2 FQNNGV. The CDR3 sequence is 17 residues long. As DNA, the CDR3 is TGTGCCAGCAGCTTAGAAGGGACTAGCGGGGGGCACGGGGAGCTGTTTTTT. This gives the protein CASSLEGTSGGHGELFF.

This clonotype was counted many times. This chain links TRBV4-3 with TRBJ2-3; maybe TRBD1 (6 bases). The CDR3 runs 16 residues. Germline V gene data show CDR1 as LGHNA and CDR2 as YSLEER. Trimming removed 1 base from V and 3 bases from J, with 14 bases in between. For the CDR3, the DNA is TGCGCCAGCAGCCAAGTGGGGGCCAGGACTACAGATACGCAGTATTTT. Protein: CASSQVGARTTDTQYF.

Comments on this clonotype: Possible read error: a much larger clone is one base away. J is TRBJ2-1 and V is TRBV20-1, with 7 bases identical to TRBD2. Germline V gene data show CDR1 as DFQATT and CDR2 as SNEGSKA (reference sequence). This CDR3 region has 15 residues. Here the CDR3 DNA reads TGCTGTGCTAGAGATGGGAACCAGCGGGGTAATGAGCAGTTCTTC. It translates to CCARDGNQRGNEQFF.

This clonotype was found a few times. The CDR3 sequence: CAWKAGRYEQYF. DNA of the CDR3: TGTGCCTGGAAGGCAGGCCGCTACGAGCAGTACTTC. The V call is TRBV30, the J call TRBJ2-7, with D unclear. Trimming took 4 bases from V and 3 from J, leaving 10 bases between them. The CDR3 has 12 residues. Per germline, CDR1 GTSNPN and CDR2 SVGIG (reference sequence).

CDR3 sequence reads: CASSSRTGRTGELFF. CDR3 bases: TGTGCCAGCAGCTCTCGGACAGGGAGGACCGGGGAGCTGTTTTTT. The chain employs TRBV7-6 and TRBJ2-2, with 8 nucleotides matching TRBD1. The germline V gene has CDR1 SGHVS and CDR2 FNYEAQ. The CDR3 loop spans 15 amino acids. V was clipped by 4 bases and J by 5 bases; unmatched bases: 6.

This clonotype occurred many times. The J gene is TRBJ1-5, the V gene TRBV12-3 or TRBV12-4; a possible D gene is TRBD1 (5 bases). This CDR3 has 16 residues. Deletions cut 5 bases from V and 0 bases from J, with 14 bases between. CDR3 DNA sequence: TGTGCCAGCAGTCCCGGGACCCCGGGTAGCAATCAGCCCCAGCATTTT. Its protein product is CASSPGTPGSNQPQHF.

This clonotype was seen at least ten times. The chain has TRBV11-1 and TRBJ2-1, with 7 positions matching TRBD2. This CDR3 is 20 amino acids long. The V gene end was trimmed by 5 bases and the J gene end by 7 bases; junction bases not matched to a gene: 26. Germline V gene lookup returns CDR1 SGHAT and CDR2 FQDESV (reference sequence). CDR3 sequence reads: CASSPPAVRAWRESGNEQFF. CDR3 nucleotides: TGTGCCAGCAGCCCCCCGGCCGTCAGGGCGTGGCGGGAGTCAGGGAATGAGCAGTTCTTC.

This clonotype came up many times. This sequence joins TRBV6-1 and TRBJ2-7; 12 bases line up with TRBD2. Germline CDR1 and CDR2: MNHNS and SASEGT. Trimming at V came to 5 bases and at J to 2 bases, leaving 4 bases not matched to a gene. The CDR3 runs 15 residues. CDR3 sequence: CASSPTSGRTYEQYF. CDR3 bases: TGTGCCAGCAGTCCGACTAGCGGGAGAACCTACGAGCAGTACTTC.

A few counts support this clonotype. The chain carries TRBV6-1 and TRBJ2-5, with D maybe TRBD1 (5 bases). CDR1 MNHNS and CDR2 SASEGT come from the germline V gene. The CDR3 is 13 amino acids. V was trimmed by 8 bases and J by 7 bases, leaving 17 bases between them. CDR3 DNA sequence: TGTGCCAGCGACACTCAGGGCAGGTGGACCCAGTACTTC. Translation: CASDTQGRWTQYF.

This clonotype was recorded at least ten times. J is TRBJ1-4 and V is TRBV7-6; 9 bases fit TRBD1. Trimming cost V 4 bases and J 8 bases; bases outside gene matches: 8. This CDR3 contains 15 residues. Germline loops: CDR1 SGHVS, CDR2 FNYEAQ. The CDR3 DNA sequence: TGTGCCAGCAGCTCGCAACAGGGGGCAGGGGAAAAACTGTTTTTT. This codes for CASSSQQGAGEKLFF. Full variable domain (remainder filled in from reference TRBV7-6 and TRBJ1-4): GAGVSQSPRYKVTKRGQDVALRCDPISGHVSLYWYRQALGQGPEFLTYFNYEAQQDKSGLPNDRFSAERPEGSISTLTIQRTEQRDSAMYRCASSSQQGAGEKLFFGSGTQLSVL.

Ten or more counts support this clonotype. The chain links TRBV12-3 or TRBV12-4 to TRBJ2-1, with TRBD2 matching 12 bases. V lost 0 bases, J lost 6 bases, and 9 bases stayed unmatched. The CDR3 has 18 residues. The CDR3 here is CASSLALRSSGRGNEQFF. The CDR3 nucleotides are TGTGCCAGCAGTTTAGCGCTAAGGTCTAGCGGGAGGGGCAATGAGCAGTTCTTC.

Of note for this clonotype: With a much larger clone just one base away, this may be a read error. V and J are TRBV4-3 and TRBJ1-1, with 8 bases fitting TRBD1. Germline CDR1 LGHNA, CDR2 YSLEER. The CDR3 totals 14 residues. In DNA, the CDR3 is TGCGCCAGCAGCCAAGGACAGGGGATCACTGACGCTTTCTTT. Protein product: CASSQGQGITDAFF.

This clonotype came up many times. V is TRBV27 and J is TRBJ2-5, with a possible D match to TRBD1 (5 bases). Per germline, CDR1 MNHEY and CDR2 SMNVEV (reference sequence). This CDR3 contains 14 residues. Trimming removed 3 bases from V and 0 bases from J, with 8 bases in between. Here the CDR3 DNA reads TGTGCCAGCAGTTTGAGACAGTACCAAGAGACCCAGTACTTC. This sequence encodes CASSLRQYQETQYF.

At least ten counts were recorded for this clonotype. This rearrangement joins TRBV6-5 to TRBJ1-5; the match to TRBD1 covers 12 bases. Germline assignment: CDR1 MNHEY and CDR2 SVGAGI. V was pared by 7 bases and J by 1 base, with 5 bases of the junction left unmatched. This CDR3 has 16 amino acids. In DNA, the CDR3 is TGTGCCAGCATTCCGGGACAGGGGGCGAGCAATCAGCCCCAGCATTTT. This codes for CASIPGQGASNQPQHF.

The rearrangement joins TRBV20-1 to TRBJ1-1, with TRBD1 identical over 7 bases. This CDR3 comprises 18 residues. Germline V gene lookup returns CDR1 DFQATT and CDR2 SNEGSKA (reference sequence). With V trimmed by 7 bases and J by 6 bases, 26 bases remained unmatched. The CDR3 DNA reads TGCAGTGGCCGGGGTCTGACCGGGACAGACCCCGGGGGGCCTGAAGCTTTCTTT. It yields the protein CSGRGLTGTDPGGPEAFF.

This clonotype was found many times. The rearrangement joins TRBV11-2 to TRBJ2-3; TRBD2 might be the D (6 bases). The CDR3 length is 15 residues. V was pared by 5 bases and J by 0 bases, with 12 bases between. Germline assignment: CDR1 SGHAT and CDR2 FQNNGV. The CDR3 DNA reads TGTGCCAGCAGCCTCATGCGGGGTAGCACAGATACGCAGTATTTT. Its protein product is CASSLMRGSTDTQYF.

Concerning this clonotype itself: A much larger clone is a single base away; this may be a read error. The conserved phenylalanine or tryptophan is not found at the CDR3 terminus, so this likely reflects a read error. The limits of the CDR3 on the DNA are not certain, so only TCRdb's listed CDR3 is given. J is TRBJ2-3 and V is TRBV28. The CDR3 is 11 residues long, counting both termini. CDR1 is MDHEN, CDR2 SYDVKM, per germline. The CDR3 loop reads CASSLLGRAIL.

This clonotype was seen at least ten times. The chain links TRBV5-5 to TRBJ1-2, with TRBD1 as a possible D gene (6 bases). The CDR3 has 15 amino acids. Per the germline V gene, CDR1 is SGHKS and CDR2 is YYEKEE (reference sequence). Deletions cut 0 bases from V and 5 bases from J, with 14 bases between. CDR3 nucleotide sequence: TGTGCCAGCAGCTTGGCCGGGGGGCCCCTATATGGCTACACCTTC. Its translation is CASSLAGGPLYGYTF.

This clonotype occurred many times. This chain uses TRBV6-5 with TRBJ1-6, with 9 bases matching TRBD1. V shed 0 bases, J shed 0 bases, and the junction held 3 bases outside the gene matches. The CDR3 runs to 18 residues. Germline assignment: CDR1 MNHEY and CDR2 SVGAGI. CDR3: CASSYSGQGYSYNSPLHF. As DNA, the CDR3 is TGTGCCAGCAGTTACTCAGGACAGGGGTACTCCTATAATTCACCCCTCCACTTT.

Ten or more counts support this clonotype. The chain employs TRBV18 and TRBJ2-3, with D unclear. CDR1 and CDR2 (germline): KGHSH, LQKENI. Trimming pared 3 bases from V and 2 bases from J, leaving 9 bases between. The CDR3 runs to 14 residues. CDR3 DNA sequence: TGTGCCAGCTCACCTCGGGCGGCCACAGATACGCAGTATTTT. It specifies CASSPRAATDTQYF.

This clonotype was seen a handful of times. V gene TRBV6-5 combines with J gene TRBJ2-1, with D uncertain. The CDR3 has 14 amino acids. Trimming took off 0 bases at V and 9 bases at J, with 12 bases between the two ends. Germline V gives CDR1 MNHEY, CDR2 SVGAGI. CDR3 nucleotides: TGTGCCAGCAGTTACTCGTTTAACCCCAGTGAGCAGTTCTTC. Translating gives CASSYSFNPSEQFF.

This clonotype was detected ten times or more. For the CDR3, the DNA is TGCAGTGCACGCGGGAGGTTCAGCTCCTACAATGAGCAGTTCTTC. Amino acids: CSARGRFSSYNEQFF. V and J are TRBV20-1 and TRBJ2-1, with 8 bases aligning to TRBD2. The germline V gene has CDR1 DFQATT and CDR2 SNEGSKA (reference sequence). There are 15 residues in the CDR3. The V and J ends lost 6 bases and 0 bases, in that order; junction bases with no gene match: 7.

A word on this clonotype: A read error is possible here, since a much larger clone lies one base away. This chain uses TRBV15 with TRBJ1-5; no definite D call. Germline V gene data show CDR1 as LNHNV and CDR2 as YYDKDF (reference sequence). This CDR3 comprises 13 residues. CDR3 protein: CPTSASFLQPQHF. CDR3 nucleotide sequence: TGTCCCACCAGCGCTTCGTTTCTTCAGCCCCAGCATTTT.

Ten or more counts support this clonotype. The chain uses TRBV6-6 and TRBJ1-5; 7 positions agree with TRBD1. The CDR3 spans 13 residues. V was clipped by 4 bases and J by 4 bases; unmatched bases: 1. Germline V lookup: CDR1 MNHNY, CDR2 SVGAGI (reference sequence). This CDR3 reads CASSWGQNQPQHF. CDR3 nucleotides: TGTGCCAGCAGTTGGGGACAGAATCAGCCCCAGCATTTT.

In regard to this clonotype: With a much larger clone just one base away, this may be a read error. The J gene is TRBJ2-7, the V gene TRBV18; the match to TRBD1 covers 7 bases. This CDR3 contains 15 residues. After removal of 4 bases from V and 5 bases from J, the junction contained 11 bases not matched to a gene. The germline gives CDR1 KGHSH, CDR2 LQKENI. CDR3 loop: CASSQIDRVRDEQYF. Written as DNA, the CDR3 is TGTGCCAGCTCACAAATCGACAGGGTTCGTGACGAGCAGTACTTC. The whole variable domain, remainder taken from reference TRBV18 and TRBJ2-7, is NAGVMQNPRHLVRRRGQEARLRCSPMKGHSHVYWYRQLPEEGLKFMVYLQKENIIDESGMPKERFSAEFPKEGPSILRIQQVVRGDSAAYFCASSQIDRVRDEQYFGPGTRLTVT.

This clonotype was seen ten or more times. The chain is built from TRBV7-2 and TRBJ1-4; D gene unclear. CDR1 and CDR2 (germline): SGHTA, FQGNSA. This CDR3 has 12 residues. Trimming stripped 4 bases from V and 3 bases from J, with 3 bases between. This CDR3 is CASSWANEKLFF. The CDR3 DNA follows: TGTGCCAGCAGCTGGGCTAATGAAAAACTGTTTTTT.

This clonotype was counted at least ten times. The chain has TRBV29-1 and TRBJ2-1; possible D gene TRBD2, 7 bases. Germline lookup yields CDR1 SQVTM and CDR2 ANQGSEA. The CDR3 has 14 residues. Trimming removed 3 bases from V and 2 bases from J, with 11 bases in between. The CDR3 nucleotides read TGCAGCGTTGAGTGGCGGGGGCCCTACAATGAGCAGTTCTTC. Its protein product is CSVEWRGPYNEQFF.

This clonotype was seen ten or more times. The V call is TRBV4-3, the J call TRBJ1-4; 7 bases match TRBD1. The CDR3 covers 13 residues. Per the germline V gene, CDR1 is LGHNA and CDR2 is YSLEER. V dropped 2 bases and J dropped 9; count of bases not matched to a gene: 3. Here the CDR3 DNA reads TGCGCCAGCAGCCAACCGACAGGGAAAAAACTGTTTTTT. This encodes CASSQPTGKKLFF.

This clonotype has ten or more counts. The chain couples TRBV4-3 to TRBJ1-1; D remains unclear. Per germline, CDR1 LGHNA and CDR2 YSLEER. CDR3 size: 12 residues. Trimming took off 0 bases at V and 7 bases at J, with 6 bases between the two ends. This chain's CDR3 is CASSQDDNEAFF. The DNA of the CDR3 is TGCGCCAGCAGCCAAGACGACAATGAAGCTTTCTTT.

This clonotype was found many times. V usage is TRBV4-3 and J usage is TRBJ2-7; 7 nucleotides align to TRBD2. CDR3 size: 15 residues. Looked up from germline, CDR1 is LGHNA and CDR2 is YSLEER. V was pared by 0 bases and J by 5 bases, with 7 bases of the junction left unmatched. CDR3 in DNA: TGCGCCAGCAGCCAAGAGCGCGGGAGCGGTAACGAGCAGTACTTC. As protein: CASSQERGSGNEQYF.

This clonotype has at least ten counts. This chain connects TRBV28 to TRBJ2-7; no clear D. V was pared by 7 bases and J by 3 bases, with 19 bases between. The germline CDR1 and CDR2 sequences are MDHEN and SYDVKM. The CDR3 consists of 15 residues. Written as DNA, the CDR3 is TGTGCCAGCACCTTTCCCCTCGGACGTTACTACGAGCAGTACTTC. This sequence encodes CASTFPLGRYYEQYF.